This passage covers 3 T cell receptor beta chains from one sample sequenced in a study of cytomegalovirus exposure and HLA in healthy donors. Here immunoSEQ multiplex PCR was the method, and the copy in TCRdb shows in-frame clones only, minus some. The sample lists 130,000 or so clones; roughly 89% were seen once. The specimen was PBMCs. Source of these receptors: a man aged 30 to 45 in good health and CMV-seronegative.

The rearrangement links TRBV7-3 to TRBJ1-1; the D gene is possibly TRBD1 (6 bases). This CDR3 comprises 14 residues. CDR1 SGHTA and CDR2 FQGTGA come from the germline V gene. The V and J ends lost 0 bases and 8 bases respectively, with 13 bases between them. The CDR3 DNA sequence: TGTGCCAGCAGCTTAACGGGGGCGACACCCGAAGCTTTCTTT. Translated, it gives CASSLTGATPEAFF.

The rearrangement uses TRBV10-3 and TRBJ2-1; D is uncertain. The germline CDR1 and CDR2 sequences are ENHRY and SYGVKD. V gave up 10 bases and J gave up 4 bases, with 11 bases separating them. The CDR3 has 12 residues. The CDR3 reads CASLTSYNEQFF. CDR3 nucleotide sequence: TGTGCCAGCCTAACCTCTTACAATGAGCAGTTCTTC.

In its sample, this clone was seen once. The gene calls are TRBV7-9 and TRBJ2-7, with 7 bases aligning to TRBD1. CDR1 and CDR2 (germline): SEHNR, FQNEAQ (reference sequence). CDR3 size: 13 residues. Germline trimming cut 6 bases from V and 6 bases from J; bases unmatched to any gene: 8. The CDR3 DNA is TGTGCCAGCAGTCCCGCAGGGGGAATCGAGCAGTACTTC. Translating gives CASSPAGGIEQYF. Supplemented by reference TRBV7-9 and TRBJ2-7, the full variable domain reads DTGVSQNPRHKITKRGQNVTFRCDPISEHNRLYWYRQTLGQGPEFLTYFQNEAQLEKSRLLSDRFSAERPKGSFSTLEIQRTEQGDSAMYLCASSPAGGIEQYFGPGTRLTVT.